This record covers a single T cell receptor beta chain. This clone has just one count. Its specific antigen is unknown. Base-call qualities are not available, and no considerably larger clone is one nucleotide away. The cohort was made up of roughly 670 healthy bone marrow donors. At the time of sampling, every cohort member was nominally healthy, though immune exposures that went unrecorded were likely present. The donor tested CMV seropositive, placing the donor among the 289 seropositive members of the cohort. Each donor provided a peripheral blood sample, and peripheral blood mononuclear cells were used for TCR beta sequencing. The Qiagen DNeasy Blood Extraction Kit was used to extract genomic DNA from the blood cell samples. This record comes from a study of cytomegalovirus exposure and HLA in healthy donors (dated by TCRdb to the late 2010s). Study-level background: An earlier analysis of about 560 of the donors reported about 280 Gb of sequence data and 95 million to 140 million unique TCR beta sequences obtained from roughly 180 million T cells. An earlier analysis of about 600 of the donors used high-throughput TCR beta sequencing to judge whether each TCR beta V gene segment behaved as functional or pseudogenic. Class I and class II HLA loci were covered by the typing at four-digit resolution. Of the approximately 400 genotyped donors, 65% to 90% were placed in the genetic ancestry cluster associated with self-reported Caucasian donors. Donor age, sex, ethnicity and CMV serostatus were compiled together with the repertoire data. Genome-wide SNP genotypes for about 55% of the 666 donors were used in a later genetic analysis, which treated that subset as a discovery cohort. To predict cytomegalovirus infection status, the study combined high-throughput TCR immunosequencing, statistical association of individual TCRs with disease status, and machine learning. The aim of the study was to test whether cataloging public T cell receptors could identify signatures of past pathogen exposure. The later analysis used no new phenotypic data to find candidate immune exposures, relying instead on TCR beta sequences and their occurrence across donors. Because of strong linkage in the cohort, a handful of DR-DQ haplotypes were treated as single units for association and clustering. Roughly 290 gigabases of sequencing data and roughly 80 million unique TCR sequences made up an early release that covered approximately 700 HLA-typed donors. The number of typed donors differed by locus: roughly 629-630 for A, B, C, DRB1 and DQB1; some 500 for DQA1; over 600 for DPA1; and roughly 470 for DPB1. The study profiled the T cell repertoires of 500 to 800 subjects by immunosequencing and related them to cytomegalovirus serostatus. Across approximately 400 genotyped donors of the cohort, an average of approximately 240,000 unique TCR beta nucleotide sequences per donor were sequenced, and roughly a sixth of those sequences were non-productive. To study patterns of TCR occurrence, a later analysis re-analyzed previously published TCR beta repertoires from around 670 donors and added high-resolution HLA genotyping. All discovery cohort repertoires had been generated on a single sequencing platform. Besides the first cohort of 666 subjects, a separate validation cohort made up of 120 or so different subjects was used. Study-wide findings and limitations: When HLA alleles, especially DR and DQ, strongly co-occurred, attributing TCR associations to individual alleles was difficult. The only immune exposure information available for the cohort was CMV serostatus. In a later analysis, several top co-occurrence clusters were reported to appear linked to parvovirus B19, influenza, CMV and Epstein-Barr virus. In vitro tests confirmed that a few of the cytomegalovirus-associated TCR beta chains recognize cytomegalovirus antigens. It was suggested by the authors that the approach could potentially be generalized to other disease states and immunological phenotypes. An earlier analysis of some 560 of the donors showed that most TCR beta V segments appeared in productive rearrangements either about 87% or about 30% of the time, which broadly matched IMGT annotations. Most TCR sequences were observed very rarely across donors, whereas some public TCRs were present in many individuals. In the study, 164 TCR beta chains were listed as associated with cytomegalovirus. A later analysis found that HLA-associated TCR beta chains were more clonally expanded and had lower generation probabilities than equally common non-associated chains. A later analysis found that most CMV-associated TCR beta chains appeared HLA-restricted, with HLA associations seemingly driven largely by CMV exposure. A further reported finding was that TCR beta sequences accurately predicted the HLA-A and HLA-B alleles for most subjects in the first cohort. The classifier was reported to diagnose cytomegalovirus status with high specificity and sensitivity in both the original cohort and the validation cohort. A cluster of highly shared sequence variants was judged likely to be a technical artifact of the sequencing pipeline. Compared with the approximately 670-donor mean, donors in an Asian-associated ancestry cluster had fewer N-insertions in productive TCRs, according to a later genetic analysis. Correlated functional status among segregating V segments might reflect linkage disequilibrium, but an unknown experimental factor could not be ruled out. Because counts were too low, roughly 18 rarely observed V segments, including chromosome 9 orphons, were left out of the earlier analysis of about 620 of the donors. A later analysis found that TCR association rates varied across HLA loci, with DRB1 alleles showing the most associated TCRs and HLA-C alleles the fewest. Sequencing depth was assumed to be roughly uniform across donors in the presence/absence analyses, though that assumption may not hold. Some IMGT-functional V segments, including TRBV6-2 and TRBV6-3, could not be distinguished by the 87-base-pair reads and were therefore excluded. Only TCR beta chains were sequenced in this cohort, and the absence of alpha or paired-chain data limited detectable features. A later genetic analysis associated a missense DCLRE1C variant with V-gene and J-gene trimming of TCR beta chains, and an independent cohort replicated the association. Because HLA typing was missing for some donors at each locus, association tests included only the typed subset. In a later analysis, around 17,000 TCR beta sequences were associated with specific HLA alleles at a false discovery rate of 0.05.

Taken from cysteine to phenylalanine, the CDR3 has 14 residues. CDR3 DNA is the only sequence kept; it has 42 bases, read in frame from the first base. Relative to germline, V is missing 2 bases and J is missing 5 bases, with 5 bases of the junction outside any gene match. Per the germline V gene, SGHDN is the CDR1 and FVKESK is the CDR2. The method was the immunoSEQ multiplex PCR assay. For the multiplex PCR, a mixture combining 60 forward primers for TCR Vbeta segments and 13 reverse primers for TCR Jbeta segments was used. A multiplex PCR assay on genomic DNA amplified the CDR3 region of rearranged TCR beta genes. Amplified TCR beta libraries were sequenced as 87-base-pair reads on the Illumina HiSeq System. The study's processing was this. A later analysis tallied some 79 million unique TCR beta chains across the 610 or so repertoires, and about 12 million of those chains were shared by two or more donors. Raw reads were error-corrected and collapsed into unique sequences with a nearest-neighbor algorithm that merged closely related sequences to remove PCR and sequencing errors. Alignment of CDR3 sequences to IMGT reference sequences was used to assign V, D and J gene segments. For a sequence to be retained, a match of at least six nucleotides was required to both a V gene segment and a J gene segment. Rearrangements were called productive when the CDR3 lacked stop codons and stayed in frame with V and J; all others were non-productive. Following IMGT convention, CDR3 was defined as the stretch from the second conserved V-encoded cysteine up to the conserved J-encoded phenylalanine. Sequences without an unambiguous match to a single V gene segment were excluded from the earlier analysis of 450 to 650 of the donors. An earlier analysis of several hundred of the donors called V segments functional above 56.7% productive rearrangements and segregating when the between-donor standard deviation exceeded 5%. A statistical classification framework was built to diagnose cytomegalovirus status from the catalog of TCR beta chain sequences. In a later analysis, TCR nucleotide sequences were compared against IMGT/GENE-DB human TR gene sequences so that V and J genes could be assigned. Using the TCRdist pipeline, a later analysis assigned CDR3 sequences along with most-parsimonious VDJ recombination scenarios. In a later analysis, each TCR beta chain was defined by its CDR3 amino acid sequence together with its V-gene family, and reads without a unique V-gene family were excluded. A later analysis removed several hundred highly shared, low-generation-probability nucleotide sequences to deal with suspected cross-contamination and a sequencing artifact. In a later analysis, a clonal expansion index for each public chain was calculated from normalized within-repertoire ranks of inferred template counts. Generation probabilities in a later analysis came from a VDJ recombination model fitted to out-of-frame rearrangements, and those results were checked against IGoR. In a later analysis, TCR-TCR, TCR-HLA and TCR-CMV co-occurrence was scored with hypergeometric tests, and a repertoire-size bias correction was applied to TCR pairs. False discovery rates were estimated in a later analysis by permuting HLA or CMV assignments 20 times. In a later analysis, co-occurring TCRs were grouped using DBSCAN, and TCRdist sequence similarity was added for clustering within HLA-allele-positive subsets. For co-occurrence clustering, repertoires with fewer than 30,000 or more than 120,000 public chains were excluded, along with four or five repertoires with anomalous nucleotide sharing. Drawn from immuneACCESS, this table holds only the in-frame rearrangements with V and J called that TCRdb kept. Clones are partly lost; checked studies trace under half to an unresolved V gene and leave the rest unexplained. V, J and clone size derive from that table, while D and trimming were established from the DNA sequence. The sample includes around 91,000 clones, with approximately 78% observed a single time. The ten largest clonotypes hold 2.5% of the sample.

The sample taken for sequencing was PBMCs. This TCR derives from a male donor in good health and CMV-seropositive. The chain couples TRBV14 to TRBJ1-2; 7 bases in the middle match TRBD1. The nucleotides are TGTGCCAGCAGCCAAATGGACAGGTTGTATGGCTACACCTTC. Its product reads: CASSQMDRLYGYTF.